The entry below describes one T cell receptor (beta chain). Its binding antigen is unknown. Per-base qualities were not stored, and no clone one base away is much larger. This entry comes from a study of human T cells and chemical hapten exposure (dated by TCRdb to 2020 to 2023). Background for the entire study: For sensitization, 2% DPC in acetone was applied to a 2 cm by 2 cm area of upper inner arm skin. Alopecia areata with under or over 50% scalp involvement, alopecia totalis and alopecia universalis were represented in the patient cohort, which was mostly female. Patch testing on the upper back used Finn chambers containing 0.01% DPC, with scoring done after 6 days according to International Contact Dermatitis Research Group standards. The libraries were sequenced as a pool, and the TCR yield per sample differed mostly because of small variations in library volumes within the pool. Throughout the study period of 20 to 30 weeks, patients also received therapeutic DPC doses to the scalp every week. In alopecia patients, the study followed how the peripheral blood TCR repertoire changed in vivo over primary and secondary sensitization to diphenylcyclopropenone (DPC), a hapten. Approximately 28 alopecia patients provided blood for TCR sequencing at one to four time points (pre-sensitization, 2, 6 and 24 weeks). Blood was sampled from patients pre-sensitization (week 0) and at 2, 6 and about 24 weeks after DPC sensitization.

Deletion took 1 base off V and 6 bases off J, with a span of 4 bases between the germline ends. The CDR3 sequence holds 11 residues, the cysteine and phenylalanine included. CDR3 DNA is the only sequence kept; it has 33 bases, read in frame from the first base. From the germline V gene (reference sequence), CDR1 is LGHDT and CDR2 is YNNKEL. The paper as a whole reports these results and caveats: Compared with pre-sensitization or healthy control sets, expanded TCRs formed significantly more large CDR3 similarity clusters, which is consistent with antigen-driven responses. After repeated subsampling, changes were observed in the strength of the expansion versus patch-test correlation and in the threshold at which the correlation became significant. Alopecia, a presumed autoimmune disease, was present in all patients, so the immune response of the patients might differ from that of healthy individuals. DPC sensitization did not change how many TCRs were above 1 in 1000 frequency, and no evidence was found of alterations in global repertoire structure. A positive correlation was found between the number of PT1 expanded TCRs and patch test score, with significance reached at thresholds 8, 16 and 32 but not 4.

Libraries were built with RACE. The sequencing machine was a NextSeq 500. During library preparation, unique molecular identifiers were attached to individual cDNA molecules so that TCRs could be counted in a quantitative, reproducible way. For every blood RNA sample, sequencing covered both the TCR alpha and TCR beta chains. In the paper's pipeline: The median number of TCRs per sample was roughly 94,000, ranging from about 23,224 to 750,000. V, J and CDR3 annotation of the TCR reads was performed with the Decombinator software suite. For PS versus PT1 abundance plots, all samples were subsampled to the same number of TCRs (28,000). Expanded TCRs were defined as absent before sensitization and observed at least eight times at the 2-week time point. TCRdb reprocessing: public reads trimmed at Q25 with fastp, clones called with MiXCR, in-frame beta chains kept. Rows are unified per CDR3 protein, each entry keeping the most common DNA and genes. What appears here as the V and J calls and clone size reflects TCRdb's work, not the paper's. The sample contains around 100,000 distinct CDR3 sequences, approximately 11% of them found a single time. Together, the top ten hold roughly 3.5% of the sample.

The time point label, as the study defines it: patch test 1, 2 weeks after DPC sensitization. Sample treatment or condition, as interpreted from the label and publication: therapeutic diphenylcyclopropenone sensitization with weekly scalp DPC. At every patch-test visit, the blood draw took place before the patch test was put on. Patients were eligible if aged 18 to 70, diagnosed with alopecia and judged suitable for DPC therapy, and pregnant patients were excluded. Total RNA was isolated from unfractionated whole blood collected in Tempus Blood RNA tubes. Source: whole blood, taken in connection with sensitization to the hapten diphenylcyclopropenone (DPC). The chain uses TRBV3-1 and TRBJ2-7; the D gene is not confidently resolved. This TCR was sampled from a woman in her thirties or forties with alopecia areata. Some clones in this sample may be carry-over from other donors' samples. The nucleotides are TGTGCCAGCAGCCAAGGTCGCGAGCAGTACTTC. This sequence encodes CASSQGREQYF.